This TCR beta chain comes out of a study of cytomegalovirus exposure and HLA in healthy donors. Across the study: Genetic ancestry analysis placed around four fifths of the 398 donors that were genotyped in the Caucasian-associated cluster. Findings and caveats of the study: Later on, an analysis tied 15,000 or so TCR beta sequences to HLA alleles at 0.05 false discovery rate.

Germline-derived CDR1 and CDR2 are MRHNA and SNTAGT. The germline V and J ends were trimmed by 3 bases and 2 bases, with 7 bases remaining between them. The CDR3 consists of 13 residues. 13 Jbeta primers and 60 Vbeta primers were used for the PCR. Sequencing was performed with immunoSEQ multiplex PCR; in TCRdb, only in-frame clones are kept and a portion is missing. The profile shows under 75,000 clones, 75% to 90% of them singletons. Of note for this clone: Antigen: not known.

The gene calls are TRBV6-4 and TRBJ1-1; weak D call: TRBD1 (6 bases). The source is a woman in her 30s in good health and CMV-seronegative. Sequencing was performed on PBMCs. The CDR3 sequence: CASSEQGNTEAFF. DNA of the CDR3: TGTGCCAGCAGTGAACAGGGTAACACTGAAGCTTTCTTT.